Here is one TCR beta chain with its context. Its antigen remains undetermined. No qualities accompany the bases; no much larger clone lies one base away. From cysteine to phenylalanine, the CDR3 is 15 amino acids long. Only the CDR3 region is kept as DNA, spanning 45 bases read in frame from base 1. CDR1 SEHNR and CDR2 FQNEAQ are derived from the germline V gene (reference sequence). V trim: 5 bases; J trim: 2 bases; unmatched bases: 4. The data are from a study of T cell responses to AZD1222 COVID-19 vaccine (dated by TCRdb to the early 2020s). Describing the broader study: A total of around 240 trial participants underwent TCR sequencing, of whom more than 200 had received two doses of AZD1222 and about 25 had received two doses of the MenACWY control vaccine. Trial participants were enrolled by age into 18-55, 56-69 and 70-plus year subgroups, with approximately 150, 30 and 60 TCR-sequenced participants respectively. Overall study results and their limits: Conclusions about previously exposed vaccinees are limited, since just a handful of AZD1222 recipients were seropositive for SARS-CoV-2 at baseline. Spike-specific TCR breadth and depth rose significantly after two AZD1222 doses compared with day 0 and with MenACWY recipients. Reportedly, almost half of the unique spike-specific TCRs recognized epitopes lying outside the regions that are mutated in the B.1.351 and B.1.1.7 variants. The 56-69-year group was small, and its depth increase did not reach significance, likely because of low power. Participants were mostly white British and included more females than males, and it was suggested by the authors that clonal diversity may have been underestimated. CD4 TCRs associated with the vaccine covered the entire spike protein, and the dominant responses were in regions 160-218 and 743-854. Because no samples from the day 14 peak response were available, repertoires could be characterized only after the peak T cell response.

The CDR3 regions of human TCRbeta chains were subjected to immunosequencing. Processing in the source paper ran as follows. Repertoire TCRs were matched against a reference library of SARS-CoV-2-specific TCRs generated with the MIRA antigen-specificity platform. Breadth was defined as the fraction of unique TCRs that were SARS-CoV-2-associated. Depth was defined as the fraction of total T cells that were SARS-CoV-2-associated. Using the MIRA data, each spike-specific TCR was assigned both to the spike region to which the TCR was reactive and to a CD4 or CD8 class. Log10-transformed breadth and depth values were compared by one-way ANOVA with Sidak's multiple comparisons tests. TCRdb took over this immuneACCESS table, retaining in-frame rearrangements with V and J assigned. Such tables are incomplete; in checked studies, under half of the missing clones stem from an unresolved V gene, and the remainder is unexplained. From that table come the V and J calls and clone size; the DNA was used to work out D and trimming. This sample gives 120,000 to 150,000 clones in total; about 90% of them show up just once. The ten largest clones take up roughly 7.6% of the sample.

Sample time point, as interpreted from the label and publication: about 28 days (+/-7) after the second vaccine dose. The sample's treatment or condition label is to be understood as: meningococcal conjugate vaccine given as trial control. Samples from vaccinated people were obtained from the UK trials COV001 and COV002, which included a single-blind randomized controlled phase 2/3 trial of AZD1222 (ChAdOx1 nCoV-19) in healthy adults. For TCRbeta chain sequencing, PBMC samples were collected from trial participants at day 0 and at day 28 after the second dose. Sequenced here: peripheral blood, sampled 28 days after the second dose of the MenACWY control vaccine. This chain is built from TRBV7-9 and TRBJ2-1, with 9 junctional bases fitting TRBD1. The sequence was collected from an adult who received the MenACWY meningococcal vaccine as a control. The nucleotide sequence is given as TGTGCCAGCAGCCCGGGACAGGGAACCTACAATGAGCAGTTCTTC. It translates to CASSPGQGTYNEQFF.